Following are 29 T cell receptor beta chains from one sample sequenced in a study of neoadjuvant anti-PD-1 for oral cavity cancer. The protocol was immunoSEQ multiplex PCR, while the TCRdb copy is restricted to in-frame clones and leaves out a portion. The sample yields approximately 16,000 clones, about two thirds seen once. Sequencing was performed on PBMCs, taken before nivolumab (anti-PD-1) treatment. The receptors here all came from a person between 40 and 85 years old with oral cavity squamous cell carcinoma.

The chain couples TRBV20-1 to TRBJ2-3; D not resolved. Germline CDR1 DFQATT, CDR2 SNEGSKA (reference sequence). V gave up 3 bases and J gave up 2 bases, with 0 bases separating them. The CDR3 has 10 amino acids. CDR3 DNA: TGCAGTGCTAGCACAGATACGCAGTATTTT. As protein: CSASTDTQYF.

The rearrangement uses TRBV6-8 and TRBJ1-3, with D tentatively TRBD1 (6 bases). V lost 7 bases and J lost 1, with 17 bases in between. This CDR3 contains 16 residues. Germline V gene data show CDR1 as MNHGY and CDR2 as SAAAGT. CDR3 DNA: TGTGCCAGCACTCCGACAGGCTCAGATTCTGGAAACACCATATATTTT. Protein sequence: CASTPTGSDSGNTIYF.

This clone was detected a few times. This rearrangement joins TRBV4-1 to TRBJ2-5; TRBD1 agrees at 7 bases. CDR3 length: 14 residues. Germline V lookup: CDR1 MGHRA, CDR2 YSYEKL. The junction had 4 bases not matched to a gene; V was cut back by 4 bases and J by 2 bases. The CDR3 sequence: CASSLRQGQETQYF. The CDR3 bases are TGCGCCAGCAGCCTAAGACAGGGTCAAGAGACCCAGTACTTC.

The chain recombines TRBV2 with TRBJ1-1; D unresolved. Looked up from germline, CDR1 is SNHLY and CDR2 is FYNNEI. Trimming left V 0 bases short and J 0 bases short, with 11 bases between. The CDR3 consists of 16 residues. The DNA of the CDR3 is TGTGCCAGCAGTGAAGCGCTCGCCAGCATGAACACTGAAGCTTTCTTT. It specifies CASSEALASMNTEAFF.

The genes are TRBV2 and TRBJ2-1; D uncertain. Germline assignment: CDR1 SNHLY and CDR2 FYNNEI. The ends were cut back, 2 bases at V and 9 bases at J, with 11 bases in the middle. The CDR3 sequence is 13 residues long. The CDR3 coding sequence is TGTGCCAGCAGTGAAATTGAGCTTCCTGAGCAGTTCTTC. This codes for CASSEIELPEQFF.

This clone has only one observation. The chain uses TRBV29-1 and TRBJ2-7; TRBD2 is a possible D gene (6 bases). The CDR3 runs 13 residues. The V end lost 4 bases, the J end lost 0 bases, and 10 bases lay between the germline ends. Looked up from germline, CDR1 is SQVTM and CDR2 is ANQGSEA. CDR3 in amino acids: CSVVTEGSYEQYF. CDR3 coding DNA: TGCAGCGTTGTCACGGAGGGCTCCTACGAGCAGTACTTC.

The V gene is TRBV30, the J gene TRBJ1-2; D not certain. The CDR3 is 9 amino acids. Looked up from germline, CDR1 is GTSNPN and CDR2 is SVGIG (reference sequence). CDR3: CTYGFGYTF. CDR3 DNA: TGTACCTACGGATTTGGCTACACCTTC.

This clone was seen once. The chain has TRBV28 and TRBJ2-7; 8 positions agree with TRBD2. This CDR3 is 15 amino acids long. J gave up 1 base and V 5 bases, and 7 bases lay outside the gene matches. Germline CDR1 MDHEN, CDR2 SYDVKM. The CDR3 sequence: CASSLRGGWSYEQYF. CDR3 DNA sequence: TGTGCCAGCAGTCTCCGGGGGGGCTGGTCCTACGAGCAGTACTTC. Variable domain in full (rest from reference TRBV28 and TRBJ2-7): DVKVTQSSRYLVKRTGEKVFLECVQDMDHENMFWYRQDPGLGLRLIYFSYDVKMKEKGDIPEGYSVSREKKERFSLILESASTNQTSMYLCASSLRGGWSYEQYFGPGTRLTVT.

V and J are TRBV5-8 and TRBJ2-1; perhaps TRBD2 as D (5 bases). CDR1 and CDR2 from the germline V gene are SGHTS and YDEGEE. V was trimmed by 4 bases and J by 8 bases, leaving 10 bases between them. The CDR3 sequence is 12 residues long. The CDR3 loop is CASSPLSDEQFF. In DNA, the CDR3 is TGTGCCAGCAGCCCCCTTAGCGATGAGCAGTTCTTC.

This rearrangement joins TRBV15 to TRBJ2-7, with TRBD1 as a possible D gene (6 bases). Looked up from germline, CDR1 is LNHNV and CDR2 is YYDKDF (reference sequence). CDR3 length: 15 residues. V shed 0 bases and J shed 4 bases, with 13 bases lying between them. CDR3 sequence: CATSRDPGQGYEQYF. The CDR3 bases are TGTGCCACCAGCAGAGATCCGGGACAAGGGTACGAGCAGTACTTC.

V and J are TRBV14 and TRBJ1-1; 9 positions agree with TRBD1. This CDR3 contains 11 residues. The ends lost 6 bases at V and 8 bases at J; junction bases unmatched: 1. The germline CDR1 and CDR2 sequences are SGHDN and FVKESK. The CDR3 coding sequence is TGTGCCAGCAGGGGGACAGGGGAAGCTTTCTTT. This sequence encodes CASRGTGEAFF.

The rearrangement links TRBV9 to TRBJ2-7; D not certain. The germline V and J ends were trimmed by 2 bases and 0 bases, with 6 bases remaining between them. CDR1 is SGDLS and CDR2 is YYNGEE in the germline V gene. The CDR3 loop spans 13 amino acids. The CDR3 sequence is CASSVGISYEQYF. The CDR3 DNA reads as TGTGCCAGCAGCGTGGGCATCTCCTACGAGCAGTACTTC.

CDR3 coding DNA: TGCGCCAGCAGCTTGTCGGCTTCTAGATTCTACGAGCAGTACTTC. It is translated as CASSLSASRFYEQYF. The chain employs TRBV5-1 and TRBJ2-7; D remains ambiguous. The ends were cut back, 1 base at V and 3 bases at J, with 14 bases in the middle. The CDR3 is 15 amino acids. Germline V gene lookup returns CDR1 SGHRS and CDR2 YFSETQ.

The V call is TRBV7-6, the J call TRBJ2-7; a possible D gene is TRBD2 (6 bases). V was shortened by 2 bases and J by 0 bases, with 11 bases between the two germline ends. CDR3 length equals 15 residues. In germline, CDR1 is SGHVS, CDR2 FNYEAQ. This chain's CDR3 is CASSLLSGDSYEQYF. CDR3 DNA sequence: TGTGCCAGCAGCTTACTTAGCGGAGACTCCTACGAGCAGTACTTC.

This clone was picked up a small number of times. The chain links TRBV19 to TRBJ1-5, with 7 positions matching TRBD1. The CDR3 runs 13 residues. Looked up from germline, CDR1 is LNHDA and CDR2 is SQIVND (reference sequence). Losses at the gene ends were 4 bases for V and 6 bases for J; bases not matched to a gene: 3. CDR3 amino acids: CASSRGGTQPQHF. CDR3 DNA sequence: TGTGCCAGTAGTAGAGGGGGCACTCAGCCCCAGCATTTT.

The V gene is TRBV6-5, the J gene TRBJ1-1; maybe TRBD1 (6 bases). There are 14 residues in the CDR3. V lost 6 bases and J lost 5, with 16 bases in between. CDR1 and CDR2 (germline): MNHEY, SVGAGI. The CDR3 region is CASSYHREGTEAFF. CDR3 coding DNA: TGTGCCAGCAGCTACCACAGGGAGGGGACTGAAGCTTTCTTT.

The rearrangement links TRBV11-1 to TRBJ2-5; maybe TRBD1 (6 bases). CDR3 length equals 16 residues. V dropped 5 bases and J dropped 5 bases, with 21 bases sitting between them. Germline V gene sequence: CDR1 SGHAT, CDR2 FQDESV (reference sequence). CDR3 residues: CASSLGSTGMLETQYF. The CDR3 DNA is TGTGCCAGCAGCCTGGGCTCCACAGGGATGCTGGAGACCCAGTACTTC.

This chain connects TRBV6-1 to TRBJ2-7; 8 nucleotides align to TRBD2. Germline CDR1 and CDR2: MNHNS and SASEGT. This CDR3 region has 13 residues. Trimming removed 2 bases from V and 6 bases from J; junction bases left unmatched: 3. CDR3 nucleotide sequence: TGTGCCAGCAGTGAACTCACTAGCGGCGAGCAGTACTTC. Encoded protein: CASSELTSGEQYF.

This clone was recorded only once. V usage is TRBV11-3 and J usage is TRBJ2-3; possibly TRBD2 for D (5 bases). Trimming took off 3 bases at V and 5 bases at J, with 9 bases between the two ends. Germline values: CDR1 SGHNT, CDR2 YENEEA. This CDR3 is built from 13 residues. The DNA of the CDR3 is TGTGCCAGCAGCTTCGGGAACGGAGATACGCAGTATTTT. It codes for CASSFGNGDTQYF.

The chain recombines TRBV14 with TRBJ2-7; no clear D. Germline assignment: CDR1 SGHDN and CDR2 FVKESK. The CDR3 contains 13 residues. Trimming removed 2 bases at V and 2 bases at J, with 7 bases between. The CDR3 protein is CASSQYVTYEQYF. DNA for the CDR3: TGTGCCAGCAGCCAATACGTAACCTACGAGCAGTACTTC.

The chain joins TRBV5-4 to TRBJ2-6, with D unresolved. The CDR3 consists of 14 residues. V was clipped by 4 bases and J by 2 bases, with 7 bases between them. Germline V gives CDR1 SGHNT, CDR2 YYREEE (reference sequence). The CDR3 nucleotides are TGTGCCAGCAGCCAGGTAACTGGGGCCAACGTCCTGACTTTC. This encodes CASSQVTGANVLTF.

This chain uses TRBV7-6 with TRBJ2-3; the D gene is possibly TRBD2 (6 bases). Per germline, CDR1 SGHVS and CDR2 FNYEAQ. V shed 1 base and J shed 0 bases, with 17 bases lying between them. The CDR3 is made up of 18 amino acids. For the CDR3, the DNA is TGTGCCAGCAGCTTAGGGGCAAGGGGACTGACTAGCACAGATACGCAGTATTTT. Amino acids: CASSLGARGLTSTDTQYF.

This chain uses TRBV6-1 with TRBJ2-5, with 14 bases aligning to TRBD2. There are 15 residues in the CDR3. Losses at the gene ends were 6 bases for V and 5 bases for J; bases not matched to a gene: 5. Germline V gene data show CDR1 as MNHNS and CDR2 as SASEGT. The CDR3 spells CASSGTSGRGETQYF. The CDR3 DNA follows: TGTGCCAGCAGCGGGACTAGCGGGAGAGGTGAGACCCAGTACTTC.

This CDR3 reads CASSSGNTEAFF. CDR3 sequence (DNA): TGCGCCAGCTCCTCGGGGAACACTGAAGCTTTCTTT. The rearrangement joins TRBV10-1 to TRBJ1-1; D unclear. CDR3 length equals 12 residues. Per the germline V gene, CDR1 is WNHNN and CDR2 is SYGVQD (reference sequence). V was cut by 8 bases and J by 1 base, with 8 bases left in between.

The genes are TRBV30 and TRBJ1-3; D unresolved. Germline V gives CDR1 GTSNPN, CDR2 SVGIG (reference sequence). The V and J ends lost 5 bases and 2 bases respectively, with 10 bases between them. The CDR3 runs 13 residues. The CDR3 protein is CAWSGGPGNTIYF. The CDR3, as DNA: TGTGCCTGGTCCGGCGGTCCTGGAAACACCATATATTTT.

The rearrangement joins TRBV19 to TRBJ1-2; unclear D gene. Germline V gene data show CDR1 as LNHDA and CDR2 as SQIVND (reference sequence). The length of the CDR3 is 13 residues. V was cut by 5 bases and J by 4 bases, with 11 bases left in between. CDR3 residues: CASSEDVRYGYTF. CDR3 sequence (DNA): TGTGCCAGTAGTGAGGACGTCCGCTATGGCTACACCTTC.

The chain carries TRBV5-4 and TRBJ1-2; 7 bases agree with TRBD1. The ends lost 4 bases at V and 4 bases at J; junction bases unmatched: 10. The germline V gene encodes CDR1 SGHNT and CDR2 YYREEE (reference sequence). The CDR3 runs to 15 residues. The CDR3 loop reads CASSLGQMGIYGYTF. The CDR3, as DNA: TGTGCCAGCAGCCTGGGACAGATGGGGATCTATGGCTACACCTTC.

This clone was seen a few times. V is TRBV9 and J is TRBJ1-1; D gene unclear. CDR3 length: 13 amino acids. Germline V gene lookup returns CDR1 SGDLS and CDR2 YYNGEE. Trimming cost V 2 bases and J 0 bases, with 5 bases left between them. The CDR3: CASSVDLNTEAFF. Here the CDR3 DNA reads TGTGCCAGCAGCGTGGACTTGAACACTGAAGCTTTCTTT.

The rearrangement links TRBV10-2 to TRBJ2-7; unclear D gene. The CDR3 sequence is 13 residues long. Trimming took 8 bases from V and 3 from J, leaving 14 bases between them. Germline V gene lookup returns CDR1 WSHSY and CDR2 SAAADI. For the CDR3, the DNA is TGCGCCAGCGGTCAAAGCCCCTTCTACGAGCAGTACTTC. This sequence encodes CASGQSPFYEQYF.